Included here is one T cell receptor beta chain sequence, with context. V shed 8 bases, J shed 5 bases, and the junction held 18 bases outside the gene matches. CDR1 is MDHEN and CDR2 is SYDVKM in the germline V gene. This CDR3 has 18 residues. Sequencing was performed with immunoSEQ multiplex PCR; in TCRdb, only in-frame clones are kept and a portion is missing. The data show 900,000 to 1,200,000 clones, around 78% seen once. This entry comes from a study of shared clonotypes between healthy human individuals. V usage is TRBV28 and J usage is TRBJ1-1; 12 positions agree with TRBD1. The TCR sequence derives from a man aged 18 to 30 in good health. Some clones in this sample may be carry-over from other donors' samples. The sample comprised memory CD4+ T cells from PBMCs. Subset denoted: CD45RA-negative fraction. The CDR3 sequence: CASGPLPGQGAIGTEAFF. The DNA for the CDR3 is TGTGCCAGCGGCCCCCTTCCGGGACAGGGGGCGATTGGGACTGAAGCTTTCTTT.